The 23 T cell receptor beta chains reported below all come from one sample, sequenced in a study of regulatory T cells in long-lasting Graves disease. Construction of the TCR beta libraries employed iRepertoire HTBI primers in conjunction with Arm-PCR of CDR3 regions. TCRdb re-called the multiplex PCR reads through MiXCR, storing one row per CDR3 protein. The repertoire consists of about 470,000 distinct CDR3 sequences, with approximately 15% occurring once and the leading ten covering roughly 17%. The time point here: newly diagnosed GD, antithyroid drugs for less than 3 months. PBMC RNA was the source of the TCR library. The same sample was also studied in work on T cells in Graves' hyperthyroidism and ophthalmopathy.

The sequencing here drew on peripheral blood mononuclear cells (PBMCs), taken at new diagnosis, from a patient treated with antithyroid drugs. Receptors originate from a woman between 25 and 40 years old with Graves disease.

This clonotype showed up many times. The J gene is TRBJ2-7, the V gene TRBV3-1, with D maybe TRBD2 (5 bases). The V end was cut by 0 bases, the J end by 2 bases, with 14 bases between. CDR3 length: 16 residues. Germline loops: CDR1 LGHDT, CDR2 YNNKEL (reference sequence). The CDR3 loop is CASSQDFGLTAYEQYF. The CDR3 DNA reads TGTGCCAGCAGCCAAGATTTTGGACTGACCGCCTACGAGCAGTACTTC.

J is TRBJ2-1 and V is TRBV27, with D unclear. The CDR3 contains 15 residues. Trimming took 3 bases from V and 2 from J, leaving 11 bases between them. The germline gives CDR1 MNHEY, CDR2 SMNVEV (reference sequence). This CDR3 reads CASSFSPPAYNEQFF. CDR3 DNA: TGTGCCAGCAGTTTCTCCCCCCCAGCCTACAATGAGCAGTTCTTC.

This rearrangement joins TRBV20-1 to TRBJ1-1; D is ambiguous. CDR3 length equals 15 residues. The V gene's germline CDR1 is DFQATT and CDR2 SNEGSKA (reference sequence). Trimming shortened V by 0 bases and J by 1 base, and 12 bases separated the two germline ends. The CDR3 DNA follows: TGCAGTGCTAGAGATCCAACGGGCCCGAACACTGAAGCTTTCTTT. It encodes CSARDPTGPNTEAFF.

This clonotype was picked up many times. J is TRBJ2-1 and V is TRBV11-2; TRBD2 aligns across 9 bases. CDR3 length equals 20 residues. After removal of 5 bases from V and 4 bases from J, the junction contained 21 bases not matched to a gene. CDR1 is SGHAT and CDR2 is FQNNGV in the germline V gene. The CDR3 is CASSHRKDRRWLAGYNEQFF. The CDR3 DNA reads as TGTGCCAGCAGCCACCGAAAGGATAGACGTTGGCTAGCGGGATACAATGAGCAGTTCTTC.

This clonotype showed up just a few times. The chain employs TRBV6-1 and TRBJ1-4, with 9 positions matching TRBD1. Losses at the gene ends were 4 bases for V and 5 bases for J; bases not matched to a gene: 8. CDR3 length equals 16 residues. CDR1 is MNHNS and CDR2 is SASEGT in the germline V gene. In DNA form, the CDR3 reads TGTGCCAGCAGTGCCTTGACAGGGGGTGGAAATGAAAAACTGTTTTTT. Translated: CASSALTGGGNEKLFF.

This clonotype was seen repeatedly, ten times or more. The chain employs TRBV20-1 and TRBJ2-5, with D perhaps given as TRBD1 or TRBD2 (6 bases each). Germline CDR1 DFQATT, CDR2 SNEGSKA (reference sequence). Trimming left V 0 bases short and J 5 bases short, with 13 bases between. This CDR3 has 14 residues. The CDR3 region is CSARDGGLAETQYF. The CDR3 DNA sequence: TGCAGTGCTAGAGATGGGGGGCTAGCGGAGACCCAGTACTTC.

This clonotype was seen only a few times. This CDR3 is CATSDPGPDTQYF. For the CDR3, the DNA is TGTGCCACCAGTGATCCCGGCCCAGATACGCAGTATTTT. This sequence joins TRBV24-1 and TRBJ2-3; no firm D call. The CDR3 is 13 amino acids. Germline loops: CDR1 KGHDR, CDR2 SFDVKD. V lost 3 bases to trimming and J lost 4 bases, with 7 bases between them.

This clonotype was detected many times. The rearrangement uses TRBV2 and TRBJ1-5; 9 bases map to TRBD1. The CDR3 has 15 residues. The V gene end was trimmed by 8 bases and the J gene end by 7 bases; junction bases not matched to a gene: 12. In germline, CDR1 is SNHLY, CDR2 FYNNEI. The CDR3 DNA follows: TGTGCCAGCGGGGACAGGGCCACTCCAGTCCAGCCCCAGCATTTT. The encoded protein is CASGDRATPVQPQHF.

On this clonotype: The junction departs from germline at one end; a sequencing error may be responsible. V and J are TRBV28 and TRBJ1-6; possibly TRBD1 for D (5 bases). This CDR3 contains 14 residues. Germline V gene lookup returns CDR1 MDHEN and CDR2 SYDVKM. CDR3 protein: CASSFGVLGAPDYF. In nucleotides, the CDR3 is TGTGCCAGCAGTTTTGGGGTTCTCGGGGCCCCTGACTACTTT. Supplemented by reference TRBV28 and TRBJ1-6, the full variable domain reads DVKVTQSSRYLVKRTGEKVFLECVQDMDHENMFWYRQDPGLGLRLIYFSYDVKMKEKGDIPEGYSVSREKKERFSLILESASTNQTSMYLCASSFGVLGAPDYFGNGTRLTVT.

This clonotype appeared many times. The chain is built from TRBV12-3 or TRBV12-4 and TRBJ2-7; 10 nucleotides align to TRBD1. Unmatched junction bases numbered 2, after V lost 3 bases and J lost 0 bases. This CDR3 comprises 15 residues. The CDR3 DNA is TGTGCCAGCAGTTTGAGGGACAGGGGCTCCTACGAGCAGTACTTC. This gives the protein CASSLRDRGSYEQYF.

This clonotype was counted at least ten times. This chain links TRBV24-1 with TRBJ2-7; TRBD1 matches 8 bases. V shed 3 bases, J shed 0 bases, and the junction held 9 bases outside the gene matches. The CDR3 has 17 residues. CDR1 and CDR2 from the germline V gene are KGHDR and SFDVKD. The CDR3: CATSDAEDRDSSYEQYF. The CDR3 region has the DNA TGTGCCACCAGTGATGCCGAGGACAGGGACAGCTCCTACGAGCAGTACTTC.

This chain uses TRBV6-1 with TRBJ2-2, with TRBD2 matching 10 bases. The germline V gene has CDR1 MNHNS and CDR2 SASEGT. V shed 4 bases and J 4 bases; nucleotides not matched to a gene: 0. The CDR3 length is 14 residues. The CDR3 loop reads CASSASGSTGELFF. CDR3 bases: TGTGCCAGCAGTGCTAGCGGGAGCACCGGGGAGCTGTTTTTT.

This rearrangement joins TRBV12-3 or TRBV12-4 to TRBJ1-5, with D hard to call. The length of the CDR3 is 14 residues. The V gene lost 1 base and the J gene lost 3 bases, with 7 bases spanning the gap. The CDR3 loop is CASSLEGVNQPQHF. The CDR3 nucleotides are TGTGCCAGCAGTTTAGAAGGAGTCAATCAGCCCCAGCATTTT.

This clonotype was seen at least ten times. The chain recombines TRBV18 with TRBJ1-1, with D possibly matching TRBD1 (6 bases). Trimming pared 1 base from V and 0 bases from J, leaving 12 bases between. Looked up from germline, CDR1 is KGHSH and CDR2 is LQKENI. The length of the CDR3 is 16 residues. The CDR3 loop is CASSPLEQGLNTEAFF. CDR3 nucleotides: TGTGCCAGCTCACCACTGGAACAGGGTCTGAACACTGAAGCTTTCTTT.

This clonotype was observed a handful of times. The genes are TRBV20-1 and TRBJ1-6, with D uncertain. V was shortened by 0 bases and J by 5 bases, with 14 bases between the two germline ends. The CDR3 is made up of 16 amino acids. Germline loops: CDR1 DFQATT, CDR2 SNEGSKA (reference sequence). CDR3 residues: CSARDGGRPDNSPLHF. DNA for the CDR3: TGCAGTGCTAGAGATGGAGGCAGGCCAGATAATTCACCCCTCCACTTT.

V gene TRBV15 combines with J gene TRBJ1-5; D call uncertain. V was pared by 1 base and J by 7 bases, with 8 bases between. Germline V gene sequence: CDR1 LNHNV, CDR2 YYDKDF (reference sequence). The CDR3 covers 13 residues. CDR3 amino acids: CATSRAPGQPQHF. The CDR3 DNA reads TGTGCCACCAGCAGAGCTCCGGGGCAGCCCCAGCATTTT.

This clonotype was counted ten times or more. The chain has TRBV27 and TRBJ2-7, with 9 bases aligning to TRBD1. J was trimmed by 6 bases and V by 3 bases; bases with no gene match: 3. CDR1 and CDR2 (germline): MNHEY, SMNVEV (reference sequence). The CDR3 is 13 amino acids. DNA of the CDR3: TGTGCCAGCAGTTTCAACAGGGGGCCCGAGCAGTACTTC. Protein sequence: CASSFNRGPEQYF.

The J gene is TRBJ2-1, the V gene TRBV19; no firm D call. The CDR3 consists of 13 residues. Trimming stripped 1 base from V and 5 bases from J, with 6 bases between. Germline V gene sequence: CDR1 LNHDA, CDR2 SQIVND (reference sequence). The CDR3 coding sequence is TGTGCCAGTAGTATAGTTCGTGACAATGAGCAGTTCTTC. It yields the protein CASSIVRDNEQFF.

CDR3 sequence: CASSFSTAREKLFF. The CDR3 nucleotides read TGCGCCAGCAGCTTCTCGACAGCCAGGGAAAAACTGTTTTTT. The chain has TRBV5-1 and TRBJ1-4; D is possibly TRBD1 (5 bases). V lost 2 bases to trimming and J lost 8 bases, with 13 bases between them. CDR3 size: 14 residues. Germline-derived CDR1 and CDR2 are SGHRS and YFSETQ.

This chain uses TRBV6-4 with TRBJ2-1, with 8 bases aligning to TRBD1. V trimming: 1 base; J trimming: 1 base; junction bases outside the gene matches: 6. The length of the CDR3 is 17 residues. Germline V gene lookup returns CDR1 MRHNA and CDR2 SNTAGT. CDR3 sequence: CASSDFPGGASYNEQFF. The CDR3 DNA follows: TGTGCCAGCAGTGACTTCCCAGGGGGCGCATCCTACAATGAGCAGTTCTTC.

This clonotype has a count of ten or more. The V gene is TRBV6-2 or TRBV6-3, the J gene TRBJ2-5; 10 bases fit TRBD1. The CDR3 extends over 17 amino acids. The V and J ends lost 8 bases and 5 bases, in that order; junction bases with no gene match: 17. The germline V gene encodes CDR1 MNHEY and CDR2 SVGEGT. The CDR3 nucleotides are TGTGCCAGCGTATTATCAACCGGGACAGGGGTACTGGAGACCCAGTACTTC. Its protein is CASVLSTGTGVLETQYF.

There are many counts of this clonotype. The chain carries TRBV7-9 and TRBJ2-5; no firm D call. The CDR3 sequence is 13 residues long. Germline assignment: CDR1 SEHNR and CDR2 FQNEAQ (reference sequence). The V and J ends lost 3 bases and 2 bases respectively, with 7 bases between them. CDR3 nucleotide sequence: TGTGCCAGCAGCTTCCGGGTGCAAGAGACCCAGTACTTC. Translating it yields CASSFRVQETQYF.

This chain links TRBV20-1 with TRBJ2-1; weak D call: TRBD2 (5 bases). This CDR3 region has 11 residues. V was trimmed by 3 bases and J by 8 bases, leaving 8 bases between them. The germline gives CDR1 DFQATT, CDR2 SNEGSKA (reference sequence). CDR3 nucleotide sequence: TGCAGTGCTAGCGGGAATCATGAGCAGTTCTTC. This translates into CSASGNHEQFF.